This TCR beta chain was found in a study of blood T cell repertoires in COVID-19. Libraries were prepared by immunoSEQ multiplex PCR; TCRdb keeps only in-frame clonotypes and omits some of them. The profile shows roughly 400,000 clones, more than 80% of them singletons. Cohort assignment relied on participant-reported clinical history. Sequencing was carried out using PBMCs or T cells enriched from blood (not recorded which). The sequence came from a man aged 25-40 years who had recovered from COVID-19.

The CDR3 bases are TGTGCCAGCAGCTTCAACAAAAATACGCAGTATTTT. This sequence encodes CASSFNKNTQYF. The chain combines TRBV7-2 with TRBJ2-3; D is ambiguous. Looked up from germline, CDR1 is SGHTA and CDR2 is FQGNSA. The CDR3 is made up of 12 amino acids. V lost 3 bases, J lost 7 bases, and 8 bases lay in between.